This T cell receptor (beta chain) came from a study of OX40 agonist ivuxolimab in advanced cancers. Study details: Therapy given before enrollment (anti-PD-1, anti-PD-L1 or anti-CTLA-4) was allowed, and 30% to 50% had some.

Sequenced by immunoSEQ multiplex PCR; TCRdb stores in-frame clones only, minus some. Of some 20,000 clones listed, 84% are singletons. CDR1 is KGHSH and CDR2 is LQKENI in the germline V gene. V shed 2 bases and J shed 5 bases, with 10 bases lying between them. CDR3 size: 13 residues. Study-level points and caveats: CD4+ and CD8+ blood T cells expanded clonally by week 6 at 0.1 to 3.0 mg/kg.

Patients with autoimmune history or systemic immunosuppression were excluded. At baseline, cycle 4 day 1, and cycle 7 day 1, blood was sampled. Concerning this clone: Its specificity is not known.

The sequences come from CD4+ or CD8+ T cells sorted from blood, collected in a trial of the OX40 agonist ivuxolimab. This clonotype was obtained from an adult with an advanced solid tumor such as melanoma, head and neck, liver or kidney cancer. V and J are TRBV18 and TRBJ2-7; D perhaps matches TRBD1 (5 bases). CDR3 DNA sequence: TGTGCCAGCTCACCATCCGACAGAGACGAGCAGTACTTC. It is translated as CASSPSDRDEQYF.